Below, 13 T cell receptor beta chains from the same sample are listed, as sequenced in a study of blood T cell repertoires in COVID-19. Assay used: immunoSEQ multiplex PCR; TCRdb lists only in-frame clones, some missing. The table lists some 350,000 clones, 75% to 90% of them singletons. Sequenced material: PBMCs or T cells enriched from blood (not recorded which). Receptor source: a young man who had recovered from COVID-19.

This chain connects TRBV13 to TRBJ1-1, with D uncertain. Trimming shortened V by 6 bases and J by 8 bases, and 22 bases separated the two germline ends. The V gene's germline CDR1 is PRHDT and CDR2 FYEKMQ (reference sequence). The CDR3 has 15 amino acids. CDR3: CASRLVLREGGEAFF. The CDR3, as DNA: TGTGCCAGCAGACTGGTATTGAGGGAAGGTGGGGAAGCTTTCTTT.

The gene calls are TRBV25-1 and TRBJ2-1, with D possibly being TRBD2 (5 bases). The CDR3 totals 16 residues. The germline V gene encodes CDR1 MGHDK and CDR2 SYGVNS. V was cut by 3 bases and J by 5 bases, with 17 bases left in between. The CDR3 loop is CASSEAGGQNDNEQFF. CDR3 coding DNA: TGTGCCAGCAGTGAGGCCGGCGGGCAGAACGACAATGAGCAGTTCTTC. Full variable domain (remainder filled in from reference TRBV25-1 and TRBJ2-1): EADIYQTPRYLVIGTGKKITLECSQTMGHDKMYWYQQDPGMELHLIHYSYGVNSTEKGDLSSESTVSRIRTEHFPLTLESARPSHTSQYLCASSEAGGQNDNEQFFGPGTRLTVL.

The CDR3 DNA reads TGTGCCAGCAGTCCAGGGGGCGCCCTCCTGAGAGGGGCCAACGTCCTGACTTTC. Translation gives CASSPGGALLRGANVLTF. The chain combines TRBV27 with TRBJ2-6; TRBD1 aligns across 8 bases. CDR3 length equals 18 residues. J lost 4 bases, V lost 5 bases, and 13 bases had no gene match. Per germline, CDR1 MNHEY and CDR2 SMNVEV (reference sequence).

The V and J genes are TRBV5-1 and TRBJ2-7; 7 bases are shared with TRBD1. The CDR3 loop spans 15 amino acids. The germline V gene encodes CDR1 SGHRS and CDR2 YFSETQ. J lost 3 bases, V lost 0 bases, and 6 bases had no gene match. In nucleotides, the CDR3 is TGCGCCAGCAGCTTGGCCCTGGGACAGTTCTACGAGCAGTACTTC. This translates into CASSLALGQFYEQYF.

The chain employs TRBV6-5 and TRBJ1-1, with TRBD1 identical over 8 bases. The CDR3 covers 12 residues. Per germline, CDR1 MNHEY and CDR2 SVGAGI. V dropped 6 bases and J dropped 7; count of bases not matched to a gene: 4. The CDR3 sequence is CASRPTGGEAFF. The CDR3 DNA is TGTGCCAGCAGACCAACAGGGGGTGAAGCTTTCTTT.

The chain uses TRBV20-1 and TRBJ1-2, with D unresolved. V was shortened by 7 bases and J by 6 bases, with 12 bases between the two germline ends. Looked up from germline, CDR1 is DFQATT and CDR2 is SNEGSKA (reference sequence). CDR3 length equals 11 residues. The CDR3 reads CSGFQVDGYTF. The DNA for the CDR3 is TGCAGTGGATTCCAGGTCGATGGCTACACCTTC.

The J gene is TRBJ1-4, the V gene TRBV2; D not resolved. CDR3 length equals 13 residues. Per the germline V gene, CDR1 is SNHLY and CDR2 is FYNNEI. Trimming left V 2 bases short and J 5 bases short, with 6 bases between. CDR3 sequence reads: CASSESGNEKLFF. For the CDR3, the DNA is TGTGCCAGCAGTGAATCGGGGAATGAAAAACTGTTTTTT.

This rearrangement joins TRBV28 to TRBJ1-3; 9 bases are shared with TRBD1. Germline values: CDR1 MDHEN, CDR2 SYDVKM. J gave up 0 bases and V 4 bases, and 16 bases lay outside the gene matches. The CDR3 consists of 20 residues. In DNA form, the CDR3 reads TGTGCCAGCAGTTCTTACCGGGACAGGGTGGCAAGGGCCTCTGGAAACACCATATATTTT. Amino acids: CASSSYRDRVARASGNTIYF.

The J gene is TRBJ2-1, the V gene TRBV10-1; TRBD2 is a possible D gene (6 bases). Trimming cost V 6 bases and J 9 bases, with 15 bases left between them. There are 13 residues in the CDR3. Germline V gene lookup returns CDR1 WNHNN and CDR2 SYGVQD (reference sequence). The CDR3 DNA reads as TGCGCCAGCAGCAAAAGCCAGGAGGGTGAGCAGTTCTTC. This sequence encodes CASSKSQEGEQFF.

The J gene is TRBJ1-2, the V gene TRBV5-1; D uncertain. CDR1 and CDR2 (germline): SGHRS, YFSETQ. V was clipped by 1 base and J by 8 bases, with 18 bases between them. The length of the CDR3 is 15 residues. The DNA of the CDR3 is TGCGCCAGCAGCTTGCCGTCCCAGACCGCCGGGGGCTACACCTTC. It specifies CASSLPSQTAGGYTF.

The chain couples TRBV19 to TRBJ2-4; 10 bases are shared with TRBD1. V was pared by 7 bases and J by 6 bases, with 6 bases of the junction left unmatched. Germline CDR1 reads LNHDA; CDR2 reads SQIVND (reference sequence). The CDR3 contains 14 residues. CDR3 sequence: CASNVGDRGNIQYF. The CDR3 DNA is TGTGCCAGTAATGTCGGGGACAGGGGAAACATTCAGTACTTC.

CDR3 in DNA: TGTGCCAGCAGCTTGTTTGACAGGACCTATCAGCCCCAGCATTTT. This translates into CASSLFDRTYQPQHF. The chain employs TRBV5-8 and TRBJ1-5, with a tentative D call TRBD1 (6 bases). The CDR3 length is 15 residues. Germline V gene data show CDR1 as SGHTS and CDR2 as YDEGEE. The germline V and J ends were trimmed by 1 base and 5 bases, with 13 bases remaining between them.

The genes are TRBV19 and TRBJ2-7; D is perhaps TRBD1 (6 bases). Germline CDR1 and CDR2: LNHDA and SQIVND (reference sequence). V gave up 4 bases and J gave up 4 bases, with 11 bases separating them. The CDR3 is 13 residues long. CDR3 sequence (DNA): TGTGCCAGTAGTAGGGACACGCTATACGAGCAGTACTTC. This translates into CASSRDTLYEQYF.